One and the same sample provided the 27 T cell receptor beta chains below, sequenced in a study of OX40 agonist ivuxolimab in advanced cancers. The data were produced by immunoSEQ multiplex PCR, yet TCRdb's version contains in-frame clones alone and is incomplete. The table shows about 90,000 clones, with around 90% occurring only once. The starting material was CD4+ or CD8+ T cells sorted from blood, obtained in a trial of the OX40 agonist ivuxolimab. The receptor set was obtained from an adult with an advanced solid tumor such as melanoma, head and neck, liver or kidney cancer.

The V and J genes are TRBV5-1 and TRBJ2-7; D not certain. Trimming pared 0 bases from V and 2 bases from J, leaving 9 bases between. The germline V gene has CDR1 SGHRS and CDR2 YFSETQ. CDR3 length equals 14 residues. As DNA, the CDR3 is TGCGCCAGCAGCTTGGCGATAGGAACCTACGAGCAGTACTTC. The encoded protein is CASSLAIGTYEQYF. The whole variable domain, filled in from reference TRBV5-1 and TRBJ2-7, reads KAGVTQTPRYLIKTRGQQVTLSCSPISGHRSVSWYQQTPGQGLQFLFEYFSETQRNKGNFPGRFSGRQFSNSRSEMNVSTLELGDSALYLCASSLAIGTYEQYFGPGTRLTVT.

This clone was observed once. This sequence joins TRBV6-5 and TRBJ2-3, with TRBD1 matching over 7 bases. The germline gives CDR1 MNHEY, CDR2 SVGAGI. V gave up 6 bases and J gave up 5 bases; unmatched junction bases: 8. There are 14 residues in the CDR3. CDR3 region: CASRKTGIGDTQYF. The DNA of the CDR3 is TGTGCCAGCAGAAAGACAGGGATTGGAGATACGCAGTATTTT.

The genes are TRBV7-2 and TRBJ2-2; the D gene is possibly TRBD2 (5 bases). V gave up 6 bases and J gave up 1 base, with 15 bases separating them. The CDR3 extends over 16 amino acids. CDR1 SGHTA and CDR2 FQGNSA come from the germline V gene. This chain's CDR3 is CASSNQGLLNTGELFF. The DNA for the CDR3 is TGTGCCAGCAGTAACCAAGGACTTCTGAACACCGGGGAGCTGTTTTTT.

DNA of the CDR3: TGTGCCAGCAAACTAGCGGCCGGCACCGGGGAGCTGTTTTTT. It encodes CASKLAAGTGELFF. The chain links TRBV6-4 to TRBJ2-2; TRBD2 agrees at 8 bases. With V trimmed by 7 bases and J by 4 bases, 5 bases remained unmatched. Germline V gene data show CDR1 as MRHNA and CDR2 as SNTAGT. This CDR3 has 14 residues.

The genes are TRBV6-5 and TRBJ1-1; tentatively, D is TRBD1 (6 bases). Trimming pared 2 bases from V and 2 bases from J, leaving 9 bases between. Germline CDR1 MNHEY, CDR2 SVGAGI. The CDR3 length is 14 residues. The CDR3: CASSYGTPNTEAFF. The CDR3 DNA reads as TGTGCCAGCAGTTACGGGACACCCAACACTGAAGCTTTCTTT.

The rearrangement links TRBV2 to TRBJ1-5, with D unclear. The CDR3 totals 12 residues. The V end was cut by 7 bases, the J end by 2 bases, with 6 bases between. Germline-derived CDR1 and CDR2 are SNHLY and FYNNEI. The CDR3: CASKEGNQPQHF. Written as DNA, the CDR3 is TGTGCCAGCAAGGAGGGCAATCAGCCCCAGCATTTT.

The chain has TRBV19 and TRBJ1-5, with 10 bases matching TRBD1. This CDR3 region has 17 residues. The V gene's germline CDR1 is LNHDA and CDR2 SQIVND (reference sequence). V shed 6 bases and J 0 bases; nucleotides not matched to a gene: 8. CDR3 in amino acids: CASSPTGGFYSNQPQHF. In DNA form, the CDR3 reads TGTGCCAGTAGCCCGACAGGGGGCTTCTATAGCAATCAGCCCCAGCATTTT. Drawing the rest from reference TRBV19 and TRBJ1-5, the complete variable domain is DGGITQSPKYLFRKEGQNVTLSCEQNLNHDAMYWYRQDPGQGLRLIYYSQIVNDFQKGDIAEGYSVSREKKESFPLTVTSAQKNPTAFYLCASSPTGGFYSNQPQHFGDGTRLSIL.

For the CDR3, the DNA is TGTGCCAGCAGCGAAGAACTAGCGGGAGCCGCAACCGGGGAGCTGTTTTTT. Its protein product is CASSEELAGAATGELFF. This chain uses TRBV11-1 with TRBJ2-2; 11 nucleotides align to TRBD2. V gave up 5 bases and J gave up 5 bases; unmatched junction bases: 10. The CDR3 extends over 17 amino acids. Germline V gives CDR1 SGHAT, CDR2 FQDESV (reference sequence).

The gene calls are TRBV18 and TRBJ2-1; 11 nucleotides line up with TRBD2. The V gene end was trimmed by 3 bases and the J gene end by 0 bases; junction bases not matched to a gene: 7. The CDR3 has 18 amino acids. Per the germline V gene, CDR1 is KGHSH and CDR2 is LQKENI. The CDR3 region is CASSPGLAVSNSYNEQFF. The CDR3 nucleotides are TGTGCCAGCTCACCGGGACTAGCGGTCAGCAACTCCTACAATGAGCAGTTCTTC.

The gene calls are TRBV4-1 and TRBJ1-1; D is uncertain. V was trimmed by 0 bases and J by 3 bases, leaving 23 bases between them. Germline V CDR1 and CDR2: MGHRA, YSYEKL. The length of the CDR3 is 19 residues. CDR3 protein: CASSQDPSESGSLDTEAFF. The CDR3 DNA follows: TGCGCCAGCAGCCAAGACCCTAGCGAGTCAGGTAGCTTGGACACTGAAGCTTTCTTT.

This chain joins TRBV4-3 and TRBJ1-3, with a tentative D call TRBD1 (5 bases). The length of the CDR3 is 14 residues. Germline assignment: CDR1 LGHNA and CDR2 YSLEER. Trimming cost V 4 bases and J 1 base, with 8 bases left between them. CDR3 coding DNA: TGCGCCAGCAGCCCCGACAGTTCTGGAAACACCATATATTTT. Amino acids: CASSPDSSGNTIYF.

The DNA of the CDR3 is TGTGCCAGCAGCTCAGGGGACAGCAGAAATTCACCCCTCCACTTT. This gives the protein CASSSGDSRNSPLHF. The chain carries TRBV7-3 and TRBJ1-6, with 7 positions matching TRBD1. CDR1 SGHTA and CDR2 FQGTGA come from the germline V gene. With V trimmed by 4 bases and J by 7 bases, 7 bases remained unmatched. The CDR3 totals 15 residues.

The rearrangement links TRBV5-1 to TRBJ2-7; D is undetermined. V lost 0 bases to trimming and J lost 5 bases, with 12 bases between them. CDR1 and CDR2 from the germline V gene are SGHRS and YFSETQ. CDR3 length: 14 amino acids. The CDR3 region has the DNA TGCGCCAGCAGCTTGGCCGCCCGGGTCCACGAGCAGTACTTC. This codes for CASSLAARVHEQYF. The full variable domain, with the rest looked up from reference TRBV5-1 and TRBJ2-7, is KAGVTQTPRYLIKTRGQQVTLSCSPISGHRSVSWYQQTPGQGLQFLFEYFSETQRNKGNFPGRFSGRQFSNSRSEMNVSTLELGDSALYLCASSLAARVHEQYFGPGTRLTVT.

This chain joins TRBV28 and TRBJ2-3; D not certain. V gave up 8 bases and J gave up 6 bases, with 12 bases separating them. The CDR3 has 12 amino acids. Germline CDR1 reads MDHEN; CDR2 reads SYDVKM. The CDR3 bases are TGTGCCAGCTCCCGACCCCCGGATACGCAGTATTTT. Protein: CASSRPPDTQYF. The entire variable domain, with the rest obtained from reference TRBV28 and TRBJ2-3, is as follows: DVKVTQSSRYLVKRTGEKVFLECVQDMDHENMFWYRQDPGLGLRLIYFSYDVKMKEKGDIPEGYSVSREKKERFSLILESASTNQTSMYLCASSRPPDTQYFGPGTRLTVL.

The rearrangement uses TRBV4-1 and TRBJ1-4, with unresolved D. The V gene's germline CDR1 is MGHRA and CDR2 YSYEKL. The ends were cut back, 1 base at V and 0 bases at J, with 6 bases in the middle. The CDR3 is 15 residues long. The DNA for the CDR3 is TGCGCCAGCAGCCAAGTATTAGCAACTAATGAAAAACTGTTTTTT. Its protein is CASSQVLATNEKLFF.

The V call is TRBV27, the J call TRBJ2-3, with 7 positions matching TRBD2. J lost 0 bases, V lost 4 bases, and 10 bases had no gene match. Germline CDR1 and CDR2: MNHEY and SMNVEV (reference sequence). This CDR3 has 17 residues. CDR3 nucleotides: TGTGCCAGCAGTTCGGGATGGGGGGGGTCTAGCACAGATACGCAGTATTTT. It encodes CASSSGWGGSSTDTQYF.

The chain carries TRBV7-8 and TRBJ2-2, with D perhaps matching TRBD1 or TRBD2 (5 bases each). Germline CDR1 SGHVS, CDR2 FQNEAQ. Trimming cost V 4 bases and J 8 bases, with 17 bases left between them. The CDR3 has 15 residues. The CDR3 loop reads CASSYRDPKGGELFF. CDR3 DNA: TGTGCCAGCAGCTACCGGGACCCGAAGGGGGGGGAGCTGTTTTTT.

This clone was seen once. V usage is TRBV18 and J usage is TRBJ2-1; D is possibly TRBD1 (5 bases). The CDR3 runs 14 residues. Germline loops: CDR1 KGHSH, CDR2 LQKENI. Between the trimmed V and J ends, which lost 5 bases and 9 bases, there was a span of 17 bases. CDR3 nucleotides: TGTGCCAGCTCAGGGGCGGCCCCCTTGGGTGAGCAGTTCTTC. Translating gives CASSGAAPLGEQFF. The full variable domain, with the rest looked up from reference TRBV18 and TRBJ2-1, is NAGVMQNPRHLVRRRGQEARLRCSPMKGHSHVYWYRQLPEEGLKFMVYLQKENIIDESGMPKERFSAEFPKEGPSILRIQQVVRGDSAAYFCASSGAAPLGEQFFGPGTRLTVL.

The chain recombines TRBV19 with TRBJ2-1; 10 nucleotides line up with TRBD2. The CDR3 has 16 amino acids. The V and J ends lost 7 bases and 2 bases, in that order; junction bases with no gene match: 8. CDR1 is LNHDA, CDR2 SQIVND, per germline (reference sequence). The DNA for the CDR3 is TGTGCCAGTAATAGACGGACTAGCGGAACCTACAATGAGCAGTTCTTC. Translated, it gives CASNRRTSGTYNEQFF.

This rearrangement joins TRBV5-1 to TRBJ2-2; D gene unclear. Deletions cut 4 bases from V and 4 bases from J, with 11 bases between. This CDR3 spans 14 amino acids. Germline V gene data show CDR1 as SGHRS and CDR2 as YFSETQ. The CDR3 nucleotides are TGCGCCAGCAGCCTCCGGACGGGCACCGGGGAGCTGTTTTTT. Translating it yields CASSLRTGTGELFF.

The chain recombines TRBV5-1 with TRBJ2-7; D not resolved. The V end lost 0 bases, the J end lost 5 bases, and 9 bases lay between the germline ends. The germline gives CDR1 SGHRS, CDR2 YFSETQ. This CDR3 is 13 amino acids long. The CDR3 is CASSLGLIDEQYF. CDR3 DNA sequence: TGCGCCAGCAGCTTGGGTCTTATCGACGAGCAGTACTTC.

This clone came up once. This rearrangement joins TRBV7-2 to TRBJ2-7; no reliable D call. CDR1 and CDR2 (germline): SGHTA, FQGNSA. The CDR3 length is 15 residues. The V end lost 5 bases, the J end lost 1 base, and 15 bases lay between the germline ends. CDR3 in DNA: TGTGCCAGCAGCAACCGCTTCCCTCTTTCCTACGAGCAGTACTTC. This gives the protein CASSNRFPLSYEQYF.

V usage is TRBV25-1 and J usage is TRBJ1-1, with D possibly matching TRBD1 (5 bases). The CDR3 runs 15 residues. Trimming left V 6 bases short and J 0 bases short, with 14 bases between. The germline gives CDR1 MGHDK, CDR2 SYGVNS. CDR3 bases: TGTGCCAGCAGGGTCGAGGGGCGGGTGAACACTGAAGCTTTCTTT. It is translated as CASRVEGRVNTEAFF. Using reference TRBV25-1 and TRBJ1-1 for the parts outside the CDR3, the full variable domain is EADIYQTPRYLVIGTGKKITLECSQTMGHDKMYWYQQDPGMELHLIHYSYGVNSTEKGDLSSESTVSRIRTEHFPLTLESARPSHTSQYLCASRVEGRVNTEAFFGQGTRLTVV.

V gene TRBV2 combines with J gene TRBJ2-2; 8 bases map to TRBD1. The germline CDR1 and CDR2 sequences are SNHLY and FYNNEI. Germline trimming cut 6 bases from V and 1 base from J; bases unmatched to any gene: 4. The CDR3 sequence is 15 residues long. CDR3 region: CASSPGGRNTGELFF. The CDR3 DNA is TGTGCCAGCAGCCCAGGGGGCCGGAACACCGGGGAGCTGTTTTTT.

The chain links TRBV5-1 to TRBJ2-2, with D maybe TRBD2 (6 bases). Trimming removed 0 bases at V and 7 bases at J, with 13 bases between. CDR3 size: 15 residues. Germline-derived CDR1 and CDR2 are SGHRS and YFSETQ. The CDR3 DNA is TGCGCCAGCAGCTTGGAGGCTAGCGTTGGCGGGGAGCTGTTTTTT. Encoded protein: CASSLEASVGGELFF. Full variable domain (missing parts from reference TRBV5-1 and TRBJ2-2): KAGVTQTPRYLIKTRGQQVTLSCSPISGHRSVSWYQQTPGQGLQFLFEYFSETQRNKGNFPGRFSGRQFSNSRSEMNVSTLELGDSALYLCASSLEASVGGELFFGEGSRLTVL.

The chain employs TRBV28 and TRBJ1-2; D ambiguous. The CDR3 runs to 15 residues. The V end was cut by 3 bases, the J end by 4 bases, with 15 bases between. Germline V lookup: CDR1 MDHEN, CDR2 SYDVKM. The CDR3 sequence: CASSLTPPGIYGYTF. In DNA form, the CDR3 reads TGTGCCAGCAGTTTGACCCCTCCCGGGATCTATGGCTACACCTTC.

This sequence joins TRBV4-1 and TRBJ2-7; unclear D gene. The V end lost 1 base, the J end lost 0 bases, and 10 bases lay between the germline ends. The CDR3 is 15 amino acids. Germline V lookup: CDR1 MGHRA, CDR2 YSYEKL. CDR3 sequence: CASSQGPGYSYEQYF. As DNA, the CDR3 is TGCGCCAGCAGCCAAGGTCCCGGATACTCCTACGAGCAGTACTTC.